Here is one T cell receptor (beta chain) with its context. TCRdb's table, derived via immunoSEQ multiplex PCR, lists solely in-frame clones and lacks some. This table holds about 80,000 clones, just under 95% found once. This sample is drawn from a study of technical replicates of blood from a handful of donors. The CDR3 runs 14 residues. Losses at the gene ends were 6 bases for V and 10 bases for J; bases not matched to a gene: 12. Germline V CDR1 and CDR2: MDHEN, SYDVKM. This TCR was recovered from a human donor in good health. Sequencing was done on a sample of T cells isolated from PBMCs. This sequence joins TRBV28 and TRBJ2-5; TRBD1 agrees at 9 bases. CDR3 in amino acids: CASSLRDRVSGQYF. The CDR3 coding sequence is TGTGCCAGCAGCCTCCGGGACAGGGTTTCTGGCCAGTACTTC. Based on the CDR3 plus reference TRBV28 and TRBJ2-5, the full variable domain is DVKVTQSSRYLVKRTGEKVFLECVQDMDHENMFWYRQDPGLGLRLIYFSYDVKMKEKGDIPEGYSVSREKKERFSLILESASTNQTSMYLCASSLRDRVSGQYFGPGTRLLVL.